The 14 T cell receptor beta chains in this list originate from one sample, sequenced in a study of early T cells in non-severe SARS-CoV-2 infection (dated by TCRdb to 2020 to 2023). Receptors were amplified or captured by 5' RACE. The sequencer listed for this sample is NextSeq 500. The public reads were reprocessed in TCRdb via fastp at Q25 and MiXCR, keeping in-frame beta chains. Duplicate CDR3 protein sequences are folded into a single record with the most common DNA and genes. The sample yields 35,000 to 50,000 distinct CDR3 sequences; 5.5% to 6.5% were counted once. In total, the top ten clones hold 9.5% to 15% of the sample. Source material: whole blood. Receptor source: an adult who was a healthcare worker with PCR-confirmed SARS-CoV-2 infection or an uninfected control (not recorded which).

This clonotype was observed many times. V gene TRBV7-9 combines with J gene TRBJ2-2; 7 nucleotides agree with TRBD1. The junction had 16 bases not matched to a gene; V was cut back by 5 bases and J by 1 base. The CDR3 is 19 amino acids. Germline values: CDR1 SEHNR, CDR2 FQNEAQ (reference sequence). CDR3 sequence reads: CASSNTWGRRTGNTGELFF. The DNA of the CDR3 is TGTGCCAGCAGCAACACTTGGGGCCGCCGGACAGGGAACACCGGGGAGCTGTTTTTT.

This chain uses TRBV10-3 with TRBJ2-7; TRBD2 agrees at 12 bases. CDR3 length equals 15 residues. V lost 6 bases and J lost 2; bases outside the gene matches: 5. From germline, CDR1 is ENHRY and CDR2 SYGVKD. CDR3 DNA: TGTGCCATCAGCTTCGGACTAGCGGGGACCTACGAGCAGTACTTC. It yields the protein CAISFGLAGTYEQYF.

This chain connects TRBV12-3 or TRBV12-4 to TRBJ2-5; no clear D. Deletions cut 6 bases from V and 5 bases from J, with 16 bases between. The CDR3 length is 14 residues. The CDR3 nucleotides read TGTGCCAGCAGCCACGCGGACCTCGAGGAGACCCAGTACTTC. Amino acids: CASSHADLEETQYF.

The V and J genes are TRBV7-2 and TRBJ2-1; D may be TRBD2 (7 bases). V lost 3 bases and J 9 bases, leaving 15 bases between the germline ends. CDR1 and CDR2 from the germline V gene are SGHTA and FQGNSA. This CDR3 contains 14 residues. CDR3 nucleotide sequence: TGTGCCAGCAGCTTTGGTGCGGGGGCGATTGAGCAGTTCTTC. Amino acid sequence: CASSFGAGAIEQFF.

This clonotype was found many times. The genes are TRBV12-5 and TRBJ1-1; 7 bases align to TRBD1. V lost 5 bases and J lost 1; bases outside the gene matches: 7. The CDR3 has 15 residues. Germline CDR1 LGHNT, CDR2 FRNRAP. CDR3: CASGKGGGENTEAFF. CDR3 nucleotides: TGTGCTAGTGGTAAGGGAGGGGGCGAGAACACTGAAGCTTTCTTT.

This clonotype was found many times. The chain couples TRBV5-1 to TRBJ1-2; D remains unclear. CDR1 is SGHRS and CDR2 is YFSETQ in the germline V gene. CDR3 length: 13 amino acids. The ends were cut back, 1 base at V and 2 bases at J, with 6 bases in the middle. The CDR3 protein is CASSLQENYGYTF. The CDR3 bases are TGCGCCAGCAGCTTGCAGGAAAACTATGGCTACACCTTC.

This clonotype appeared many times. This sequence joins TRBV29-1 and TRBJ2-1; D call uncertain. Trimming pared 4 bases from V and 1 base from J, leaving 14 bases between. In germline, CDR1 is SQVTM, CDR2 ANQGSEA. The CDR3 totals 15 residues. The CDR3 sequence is CSVVMRRLSYNEQFF. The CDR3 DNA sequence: TGCAGCGTTGTTATGCGAAGACTGTCCTACAATGAGCAGTTCTTC.

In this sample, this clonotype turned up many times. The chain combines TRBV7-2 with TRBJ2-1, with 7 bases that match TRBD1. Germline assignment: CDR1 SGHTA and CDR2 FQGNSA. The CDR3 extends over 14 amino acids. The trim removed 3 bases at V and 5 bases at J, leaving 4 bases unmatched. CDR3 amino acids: CASSFIDRDNEQFF. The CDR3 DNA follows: TGTGCCAGCAGCTTTATCGACAGGGACAATGAGCAGTTCTTC.

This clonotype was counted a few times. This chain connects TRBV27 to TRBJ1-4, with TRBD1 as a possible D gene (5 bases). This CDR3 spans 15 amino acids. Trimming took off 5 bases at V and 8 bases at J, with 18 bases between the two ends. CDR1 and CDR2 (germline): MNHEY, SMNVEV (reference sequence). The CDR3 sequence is CASSPLEGRWEKLFF. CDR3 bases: TGTGCCAGCAGTCCACTCGAGGGGAGGTGGGAAAAACTGTTTTTT.

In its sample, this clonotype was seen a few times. The CDR3 loop is CAWSAPQGSPLHF. The DNA for the CDR3 is TGTGCCTGGAGTGCCCCCCAGGGTTCACCCCTCCACTTT. J is TRBJ1-6 and V is TRBV30; maybe TRBD1 (5 bases). The ends were cut back, 1 base at V and 9 bases at J, with 10 bases in the middle. There are 13 residues in the CDR3. Germline CDR1 GTSNPN, CDR2 SVGIG (reference sequence). The full variable domain, rest sourced from reference TRBV30 and TRBJ1-6, is SQTIHQWPATLVQPVGSPLSLECTVEGTSNPNLYWYRQAAGRGLQLLFYSVGIGQISSEVPQNLSASRPQDRQFILSSKKLLLSDSGFYLCAWSAPQGSPLHFGNGTRLTVT.

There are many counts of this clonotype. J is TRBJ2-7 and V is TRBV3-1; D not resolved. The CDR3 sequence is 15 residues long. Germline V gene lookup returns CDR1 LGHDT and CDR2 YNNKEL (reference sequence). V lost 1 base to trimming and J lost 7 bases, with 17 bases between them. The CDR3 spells CASSQGHGPQREQYF. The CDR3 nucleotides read TGTGCCAGCAGCCAAGGGCATGGCCCCCAAAGGGAGCAGTACTTC.

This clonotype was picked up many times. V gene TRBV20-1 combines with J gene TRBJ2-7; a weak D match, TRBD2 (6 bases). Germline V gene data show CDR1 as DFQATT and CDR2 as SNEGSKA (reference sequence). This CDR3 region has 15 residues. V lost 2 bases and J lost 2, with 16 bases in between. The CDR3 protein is CSARTIGAGPYEQYF. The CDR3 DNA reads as TGCAGTGCTAGAACTATTGGGGCGGGACCCTACGAGCAGTACTTC.

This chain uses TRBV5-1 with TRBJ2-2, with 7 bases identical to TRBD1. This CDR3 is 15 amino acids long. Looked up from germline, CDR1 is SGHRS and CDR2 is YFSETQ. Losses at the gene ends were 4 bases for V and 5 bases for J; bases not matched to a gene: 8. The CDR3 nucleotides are TGCGCCAGCAGCCCAAACAGGGGCGGGACCGGGGAGCTGTTTTTT. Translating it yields CASSPNRGGTGELFF.

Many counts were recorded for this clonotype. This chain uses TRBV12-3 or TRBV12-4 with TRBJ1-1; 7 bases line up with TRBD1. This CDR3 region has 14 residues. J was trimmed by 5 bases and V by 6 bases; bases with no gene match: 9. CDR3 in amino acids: CASRLEDRETEAFF. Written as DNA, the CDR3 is TGTGCCAGCAGGCTTGAAGACAGGGAAACTGAAGCTTTCTTT.